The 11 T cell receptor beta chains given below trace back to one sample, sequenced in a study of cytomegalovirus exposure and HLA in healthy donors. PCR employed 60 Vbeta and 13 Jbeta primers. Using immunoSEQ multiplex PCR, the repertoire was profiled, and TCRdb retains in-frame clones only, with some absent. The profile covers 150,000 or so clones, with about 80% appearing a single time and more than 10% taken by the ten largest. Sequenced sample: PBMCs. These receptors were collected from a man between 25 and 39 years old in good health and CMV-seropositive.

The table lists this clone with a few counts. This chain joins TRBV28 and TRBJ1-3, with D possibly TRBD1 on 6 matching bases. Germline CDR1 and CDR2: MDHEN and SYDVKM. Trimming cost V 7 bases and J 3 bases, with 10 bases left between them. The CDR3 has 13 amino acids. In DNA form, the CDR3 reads TGTGCCAGCACCGAGGGGGTTGGAAACACCATATATTTT. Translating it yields CASTEGVGNTIYF.

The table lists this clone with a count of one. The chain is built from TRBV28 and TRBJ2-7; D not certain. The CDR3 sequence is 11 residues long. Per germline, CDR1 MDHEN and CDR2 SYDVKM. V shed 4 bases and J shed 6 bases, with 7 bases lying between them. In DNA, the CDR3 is TGTGCCAGCAGTTACAGATCCGAGCAGTACTTC. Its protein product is CASSYRSEQYF.

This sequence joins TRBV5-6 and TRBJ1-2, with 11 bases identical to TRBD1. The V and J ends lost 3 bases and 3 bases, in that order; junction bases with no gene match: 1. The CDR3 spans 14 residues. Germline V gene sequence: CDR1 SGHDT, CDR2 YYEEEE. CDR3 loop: CASSWDRGDYGYTF. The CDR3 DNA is TGTGCCAGCAGCTGGGACAGGGGGGACTATGGCTACACCTTC.

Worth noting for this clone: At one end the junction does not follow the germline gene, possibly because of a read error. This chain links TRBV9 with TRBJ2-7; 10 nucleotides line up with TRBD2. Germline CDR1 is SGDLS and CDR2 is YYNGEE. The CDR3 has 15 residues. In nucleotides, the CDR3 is TGTGCCAGCGGCGTAGGAGTAGCGGGAGGAAACGAGCAGTACTTC. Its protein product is CASGVGVAGGNEQYF.

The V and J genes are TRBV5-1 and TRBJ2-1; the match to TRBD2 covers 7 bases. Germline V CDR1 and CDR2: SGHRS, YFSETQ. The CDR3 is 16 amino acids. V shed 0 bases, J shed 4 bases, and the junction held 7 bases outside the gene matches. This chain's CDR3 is CASSLEGASGYNEQFF. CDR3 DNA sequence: TGCGCCAGCAGCTTGGAAGGGGCTAGCGGATACAATGAGCAGTTCTTC.

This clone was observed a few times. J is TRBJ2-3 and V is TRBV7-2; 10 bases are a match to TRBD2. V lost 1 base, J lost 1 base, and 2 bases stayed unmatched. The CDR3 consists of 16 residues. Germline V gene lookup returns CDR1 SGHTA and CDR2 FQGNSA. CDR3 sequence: CASSLVAGGGTDTQYF. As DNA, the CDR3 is TGTGCCAGCAGCTTAGTAGCGGGAGGTGGCACAGATACGCAGTATTTT.

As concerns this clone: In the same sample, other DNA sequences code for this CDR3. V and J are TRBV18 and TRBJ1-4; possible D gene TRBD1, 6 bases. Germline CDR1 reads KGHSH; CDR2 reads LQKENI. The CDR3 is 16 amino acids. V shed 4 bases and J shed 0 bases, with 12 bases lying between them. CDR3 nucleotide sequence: TGTGCCAGCTCACGAGGGACATCTGCAACTAATGAAAAACTGTTTTTT. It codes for CASSRGTSATNEKLFF. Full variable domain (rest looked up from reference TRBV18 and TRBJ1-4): NAGVMQNPRHLVRRRGQEARLRCSPMKGHSHVYWYRQLPEEGLKFMVYLQKENIIDESGMPKERFSAEFPKEGPSILRIQQVVRGDSAAYFCASSRGTSATNEKLFFGSGTQLSVL.

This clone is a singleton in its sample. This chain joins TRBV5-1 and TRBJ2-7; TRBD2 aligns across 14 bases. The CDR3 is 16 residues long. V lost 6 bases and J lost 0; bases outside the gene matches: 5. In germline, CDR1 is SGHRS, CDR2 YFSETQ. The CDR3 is CASKSGLAGGSYEQYF. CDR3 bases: TGCGCCAGCAAATCAGGACTAGCGGGGGGCTCCTACGAGCAGTACTTC.

Here the CDR3 DNA reads TGTGCCAGCAGCCCCACAGGGCTCACAGATACGCAGTATTTT. This gives the protein CASSPTGLTDTQYF. The chain uses TRBV9 and TRBJ2-3, with D perhaps matching TRBD1 (6 bases). The V end was cut by 4 bases, the J end by 2 bases, with 11 bases between. The CDR3 loop spans 14 amino acids. CDR1 SGDLS and CDR2 YYNGEE come from the germline V gene. The variable domain in full, with the rest retrieved from reference TRBV9 and TRBJ2-3, is DSGVTQTPKHLITATGQRVTLRCSPRSGDLSVYWYQQSLDQGLQFLIQYYNGEERAKGNILERFSAQQFPDLHSELNLSSLELGDSALYFCASSPTGLTDTQYFGPGTRLTVL.

The CDR3 region is CASRGETGATEAFF. The CDR3 DNA reads TGTGCCAGCAGGGGTGAGACAGGGGCCACTGAAGCTTTCTTT. V gene TRBV6-5 combines with J gene TRBJ1-1, with 8 bases fitting TRBD1. Germline CDR1 reads MNHEY; CDR2 reads SVGAGI. J was trimmed by 4 bases and V by 6 bases; bases with no gene match: 7. The CDR3 consists of 14 residues.

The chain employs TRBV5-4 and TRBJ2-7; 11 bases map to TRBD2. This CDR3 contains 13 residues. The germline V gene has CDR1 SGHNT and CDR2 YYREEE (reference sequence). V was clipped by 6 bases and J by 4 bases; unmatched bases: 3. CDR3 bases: TGTGCCAGCAAACTAGCGGGAGTTTACGAGCAGTACTTC. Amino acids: CASKLAGVYEQYF.